This T cell receptor beta chain was sequenced for a study of technical replicates of blood from several donors. Libraries were prepared by immunoSEQ multiplex PCR; TCRdb keeps only in-frame clonotypes and omits some of them. Among about 100,000 clones listed, approximately 96% were seen once. V lost 3 bases and J lost 0, with 9 bases in between. The CDR3 sequence is 14 residues long. CDR1 is LNHDA and CDR2 is SQIVND in the germline V gene (reference sequence). This rearrangement joins TRBV19 to TRBJ2-7, with no clear D. The TCR sequence derives from a human donor in good health. Sequencing was done on a sample of T cells isolated from PBMCs. The CDR3 region is CASSMRLSSYEQYF. The CDR3 DNA reads as TGTGCCAGTAGTATGAGGCTGAGCTCCTACGAGCAGTACTTC.